This T cell receptor (beta chain) was recorded in a study of blood T cell repertoires in COVID-19 (dated by TCRdb to 2020 to 2021). With respect to the entire study: Collaborator samples came from the United States, Italy and Spain and covered acute and convalescent phases of COVID-19. The prospective study material was composed of cDNA or gDNA derived from T cells, B-cell-depleted T cells, or PBMCs. Subjects who had been exposed to COVID-19, were actively infected with it, or had recovered from it provided the deeply sampled blood TCRbeta repertoires that made up the dataset. A freely available public database, intended as a resource for researchers studying the immune response to SARS-CoV-2, is where the repertoires were released. The samples were drawn from the first 160 participants of the ongoing ImmuneRACE study and from some 1,300 subjects provided by 6 global collaborators. The sample metadata nearly always contained a de-identified subject ID, COVID-19 status, age in years and sex. Where available, HLA class I and class II types were taken from metadata supplied by the sample provider and were not determined by assay-based typing.

The immunoSEQ Assay, a bias-controlled multiplex PCR, was used to amplify TCRbeta CDR3 regions from genomic DNA. Per the authors' processing: The number of nucleated cells in each sample was estimated from the amplification of reference gene primers within the assay. Sequence reads were collapsed and filtered to measure the absolute abundance of every unique TCRbeta CDR3 rearrangement. Productive Simpson clonality was computed per sample as the square root of Simpson's diversity index over productive rearrangements. TCRdb stores this immuneACCESS table with in-frame sequences only. Part of the clones is absent; in the studies checked, under half of the shortfall reflects unresolved V genes, and no reason is known for the rest. The V and J calls and clone size are taken from that table; D and trimming were inferred from the DNA. A total of 120,000 to 150,000 clones appear in this sample, 60% to 80% of them only once. Over 8.5% of the sample belongs to the ten largest clones.

CDR1 and CDR2, per the germline V gene, are MNHEY and SVGAGI. V and J lose 6 bases and 7 bases, and a span of 16 bases separates them. The CDR3 sequence holds 14 residues, the cysteine and phenylalanine included. The CDR3 DNA has 42 bases and is translated from base 1. This clone appeared a few times. Its antigen specificity is not known. Base qualities are not provided; no much larger clone lies one nucleotide away. Each collaborating institution followed its own protocols to collect whole blood in K2EDTA tubes. For TCRbeta analysis, collaborator samples were shipped as frozen whole blood, as isolated PBMCs, or as DNA extracted from either sample type. The full study reports these points: The amount of clinical and demographic metadata varied by source and participant and was provided uncurated.

What was sequenced was peripheral blood. The sequence derives from a man aged 45-60 years with active or convalescent COVID-19. The rearrangement joined TRBV6-5 to TRBJ1-5; no D segment can be confidently identified. For the CDR3, the sequence is CASRGWPIGQPQHF. The DNA sequence is given as TGTGCCAGCAGGGGTTGGCCTATCGGGCAGCCCCAGCATTTT.